This is a list of T cell receptor beta chains from one sample in a study of T cells in narcolepsy. Profiling relied on immunoSEQ multiplex PCR, and the TCRdb table lists in-frame clones only, not all of them. The sample includes around 25,000 clones, roughly 86% of them seen just once. The sequencing sample was made of CD45RA- memory CD4+ T cells from PBMCs. The receptors were gathered from a human donor with narcolepsy. Both conserved end residues are part of each CDR3. The order of the fields is J gene, D gene, clone size, V gene, CDR3 DNA, CDR3 protein. D genes are given only for firm matches. Clone size is given for some rows only: seen once, a few or many times, or a class if the clone is expanded.

>TRBJ1-1|-|-|TRBV27
TGTGCCAGCAGTTTATCGAAGACCAGCGTCACTGAAGCTTTCTTT
CASSLSKTSVTEAFF
>TRBJ1-6|TRBD1|once|TRBV5-1
TGCGCCAGCAGCCGCCCGGGACAGGGGCTGGGTAATTCACCCCTCCACTTT
CASSRPGQGLGNSPLHF
>TRBJ2-5|-|-|TRBV7-9
TGTGCCAGCAGCTTTTCGCAAGAGACCCAGTACTTC
CASSFSQETQYF
>TRBJ2-2|-|-|TRBV5-1
TGCGCCAGCAGCTTGGCCGCGGGACATAGCGCACGGGGGGAGCTGTTTTTT
CASSLAAGHSARGELFF
>TRBJ2-5|TRBD2|-|TRBV5-1
TGCGCCAGCAGCTTGGGGCTAGCGGGGGGTCGACAGACCCAGTACTTC
CASSLGLAGGRQTQYF
>TRBJ2-7|TRBD2|-|TRBV5-1
TGCGCCAGCAGTTCAAGCGGGGGGATCTCCTACGAGCAGTACTTC
CASSSSGGISYEQYF
>TRBJ1-2|-|-|TRBV5-1
TGCGCCAGCAGCCGAGACCTCCAGGGCTATGGCTACACCTTC
CASSRDLQGYGYTF
>TRBJ1-1|-|-|TRBV5-1
TGCGCCAGCAGCGCCGACGGGATGAACACTGAAGCTTTCTTT
CASSADGMNTEAFF
>TRBJ1-1|-|once|TRBV6-5
TGTGCCAGCAGTTCTACAGTGAACACTGAAGCTTTCTTT
CASSSTVNTEAFF
>TRBJ2-5|-|-|TRBV25-1
TGTGCCAGCGTGGCGGCGGGGACCCAAGAGACCCAGTACTTC
CASVAAGTQETQYF
>TRBJ2-2|-|-|TRBV2
TGTGCCAGCAGTCCCACGGGTGGGGAGCTGTTTTTT
CASSPTGGELFF
>TRBJ1-2|-|-|TRBV7-2
TGTGCCAGCAGCTTAGGACTCAGGGTGGATGGCTACACCTTC
CASSLGLRVDGYTF
>TRBJ2-7|TRBD1|-|TRBV19
TGTGCCAGTAGTATCGGGACAGGGGTCCCTGAGCAGTACTTC
CASSIGTGVPEQYF
>TRBJ2-7|TRBD1|-|TRBV10-3
TGTGCCATCAGTGAGGGGACAGGGGGCGAATACGAGCAGTACTTC
CAISEGTGGEYEQYF
>TRBJ2-5|-|-|TRBV10-2
TGCGCCAGCAGGGACGGCCAAGAGACCCAGTACTTC
CASRDGQETQYF
>TRBJ2-2|TRBD1|-|TRBV6-6
TGTGCCAGCAGCAGACAGGGTGCGAACACCGGGGAGCTGTTTTTT
CASSRQGANTGELFF
>TRBJ2-6|TRBD1|once|TRBV7-9
TGTGCCAGCAGCTTAGGGGACAGGGGTGGTCTGACTTTC
CASSLGDRGGLTF
>TRBJ2-5|TRBD2|few|TRBV4-2
TGTGCCAGCAGCCAAGATCCGCAGGGGACTAGCGGGGGACTCCGGCTAAGGGAGACCCAGTACTTC
CASSQDPQGTSGGLRLRETQYF
>TRBJ2-2|TRBD1|-|TRBV2
TGTGCCAGCAGCCGGGACAGGGCGAACACCGGGGAGCTGTTTTTT
CASSRDRANTGELFF
>TRBJ1-3|-|-|TRBV9
TGTGCCAGCAGGGAGGAATCTGGAAACACCATATATTTT
CASREESGNTIYF
>TRBJ1-2|TRBD1|-|TRBV30
TGTGCCTGGAGTTTGAGACAGGGACTAGCTGGCTACACCTTC
CAWSLRQGLAGYTF
>TRBJ2-7|-|-|TRBV7-8
TGTGCCAGCAGCTTAGCACCGCCCTCCTACGAGCAGTACTTC
CASSLAPPSYEQYF
>TRBJ1-5|TRBD1|few|TRBV19
TGTGCCAGTAGTGTTCGGGACAGGGGCAATCAGCCCCAGCATTTT
CASSVRDRGNQPQHF